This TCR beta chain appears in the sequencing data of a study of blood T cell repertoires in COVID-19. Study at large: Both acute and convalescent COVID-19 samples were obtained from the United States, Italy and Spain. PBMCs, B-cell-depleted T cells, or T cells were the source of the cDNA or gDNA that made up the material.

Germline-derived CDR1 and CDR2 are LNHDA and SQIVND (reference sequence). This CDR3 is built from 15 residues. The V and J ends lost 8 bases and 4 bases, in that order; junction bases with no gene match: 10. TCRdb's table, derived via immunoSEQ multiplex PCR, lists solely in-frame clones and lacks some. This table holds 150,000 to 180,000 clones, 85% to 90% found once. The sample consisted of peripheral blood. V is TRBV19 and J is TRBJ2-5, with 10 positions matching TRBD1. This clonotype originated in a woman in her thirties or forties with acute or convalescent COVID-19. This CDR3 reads CASAGTGVGRETQYF. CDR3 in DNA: TGTGCCAGTGCCGGGACAGGGGTTGGGAGAGAGACCCAGTACTTC. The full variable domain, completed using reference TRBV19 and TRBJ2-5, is DGGITQSPKYLFRKEGQNVTLSCEQNLNHDAMYWYRQDPGQGLRLIYYSQIVNDFQKGDIAEGYSVSREKKESFPLTVTSAQKNPTAFYLCASAGTGVGRETQYFGPGTRLLVL.